These 24 T cell receptor beta chains were sequenced from one sample in a study of breast tumors, draining lymph nodes, adjacent tissues. TCRdb passed the multiplex PCR reads through MiXCR, listing each CDR3 protein once. The data contain roughly 70,000 distinct CDR3 sequences, roughly 44% of them singletons. Sequenced: breast tumor tissue. The receptors were sampled from a female donor with breast cancer. Some clones in this sample may be carry-over from other donors' samples.

The V and J genes are TRBV7-8 and TRBJ1-6; 10 bases map to TRBD1. With 4 bases clipped from V and 7 bases from J, the junction kept 7 bases outside the gene matches. The length of the CDR3 is 16 residues. The germline CDR1 and CDR2 sequences are SGHVS and FQNEAQ. CDR3: CASSSPTTGGNSPLHF. The CDR3 nucleotides are TGTGCCAGCAGCTCTCCAACGACAGGGGGCAATTCACCCCTCCACTTT. Full variable domain (missing parts from reference TRBV7-8 and TRBJ1-6): GAGVSQSPRYKVAKRGQDVALRCDPISGHVSLFWYQQALGQGPEFLTYFQNEAQLDKSGLPSDRFFAERPEGSVSTLKIQRTQQEDSAVYLCASSSPTTGGNSPLHFGNGTRLTVT.

Regarding this clonotype: One junction end does not reproduce the germline sequence, and a read error may be involved. The chain combines TRBV11-3 with TRBJ2-4, with D hard to call. The germline gives CDR1 SGHNT, CDR2 YENEEA. The CDR3 sequence is 13 residues long. The CDR3 spells CASSLGARTIRYF. CDR3 bases: TGTGCCAGCAGCTTAGGTGCTAGAACCATTCGGTACTTC.

In regard to this clonotype: One base away lies a much larger clone, so this may be a sequencing read error. The CDR3 region is CASRGSGGGDTQYF. In DNA form, the CDR3 reads TGCGCCAGCAGGGGTAGCGGGGGGGGAGACACCCAGTACTTC. The chain joins TRBV5-1 to TRBJ2-5, with TRBD2 matching over 11 bases. The V segment lost 5 bases and the J segment 8 bases; nucleotides outside the gene matches: 8. CDR3 length equals 14 residues. CDR1 is SGHRS and CDR2 is YFSETQ in the germline V gene. The full variable domain, in which reference TRBV5-1 and TRBJ2-5 provide the parts outside the CDR3, is KAGVTQTPRYLIKTRGQQVTLSCSPISGHRSVSWYQQTPGQGLQFLFEYFSETQRNKGNFPGRFSGRQFSNSRSEMNVSTLELGDSALYLCASRGSGGGDTQYFGPGTRLLVL.

The rearrangement uses TRBV6-6 and TRBJ2-7; TRBD2 matches 14 bases. Germline CDR1 MNHNY, CDR2 SVGAGI (reference sequence). The ends lost 5 bases at V and 3 bases at J; junction bases unmatched: 6. There are 16 residues in the CDR3. The CDR3 nucleotides are TGTGCCAGCAGTGCTCGGACTAGCGGGGGGTTCTACGAGCAGTACTTC. This encodes CASSARTSGGFYEQYF.

V usage is TRBV13 and J usage is TRBJ2-6; 8 nucleotides agree with TRBD1. J gave up 3 bases and V 0 bases, and 4 bases lay outside the gene matches. CDR1 and CDR2 (germline): PRHDT, FYEKMQ (reference sequence). The CDR3 consists of 17 residues. CDR3 protein: CASSLGTGVFGANVLTF. The CDR3 coding sequence is TGTGCCAGCAGCTTAGGGACAGGGGTGTTTGGGGCCAACGTCCTGACTTTC.

Concerning this clonotype itself: The DNA is left out, because the CDR3 cannot be placed on it with certainty; the CDR3 is given as TCRdb lists it. The gene calls are TRBV19 and TRBJ2-5; the DNA was not used to check the table's D call, TRBD2. The CDR3 spans 20 residues, counting both ends. Germline V gives CDR1 LNHDA, CDR2 SQIVND (reference sequence). The CDR3 loop is CASSIRAGTEAFFGQETQYF.

With regard to this clonotype: A read error may be the cause here, since a much bigger clone is one base away. The CDR3 DNA reads TGTGCCAGCAGGTCCGGGACAGCGGGCGTGGATACGCAGTATTTT. It is translated as CASRSGTAGVDTQYF. The chain recombines TRBV5-4 with TRBJ2-3, with D possibly matching TRBD1 (7 bases). The CDR3 runs to 15 residues. CDR1 and CDR2 from the germline V gene are SGHNT and YYREEE (reference sequence). V was clipped by 5 bases and J by 6 bases, with 19 bases between them.

The rearrangement joins TRBV15 to TRBJ2-3; 8 nucleotides agree with TRBD2. This CDR3 comprises 15 residues. CDR1 LNHNV and CDR2 YYDKDF come from the germline V gene (reference sequence). The CDR3 DNA reads as TGTGCTAGAGGTGCAGCGGGGGAGGGCACAGATACGCAGTATTTT. As protein: CARGAAGEGTDTQYF.

The genes are TRBV11-2 and TRBJ2-3; 9 bases agree with TRBD2. In germline, CDR1 is SGHAT, CDR2 FQNNGV. Losses at the gene ends were 1 base for V and 4 bases for J; bases not matched to a gene: 6. CDR3 length equals 16 residues. The CDR3 loop is CASSLGGGGRADTQYF. In DNA, the CDR3 is TGTGCCAGCAGCTTAGGTGGCGGCGGGAGGGCAGATACGCAGTATTTT.

This clonotype has at least ten counts. The chain has TRBV6-5 and TRBJ1-3; 8 bases agree with TRBD1. The ends lost 3 bases at V and 4 bases at J; junction bases unmatched: 8. Germline V CDR1 and CDR2: MNHEY, SVGAGI. There are 16 residues in the CDR3. CDR3 amino acids: CASSYGQGLWGNTIYF. Here the CDR3 DNA reads TGTGCCAGCAGTTATGGACAGGGCCTCTGGGGAAACACCATATATTTT.

A few counts support this clonotype. The chain recombines TRBV6-5 with TRBJ2-1, with TRBD2 matching over 14 bases. CDR3 length: 20 amino acids. V shed 5 bases and J 2 bases; nucleotides not matched to a gene: 14. The V gene's germline CDR1 is MNHEY and CDR2 SVGAGI. CDR3 residues: CASSHGAGLAGEIAYNEQFF. CDR3 bases: TGTGCCAGCAGTCACGGGGCGGGACTAGCGGGAGAAATTGCCTACAATGAGCAGTTCTTC.

J is TRBJ2-5 and V is TRBV6-1; weak D call: TRBD2 (6 bases). The germline CDR1 and CDR2 sequences are MNHNS and SASEGT. The CDR3 covers 16 residues. Trimming pared 5 bases from V and 1 base from J, leaving 17 bases between. This CDR3 is CASSQPTRETQETQYF. CDR3 DNA sequence: TGTGCCAGCAGTCAACCCACCCGGGAGACCCAAGAGACCCAGTACTTC.

This rearrangement joins TRBV9 to TRBJ1-3; D uncertain. Germline V gene data show CDR1 as SGDLS and CDR2 as YYNGEE. Trimming left V 3 bases short and J 0 bases short, with 10 bases between. This CDR3 is built from 15 residues. CDR3 bases: TGTGCCAGCAGCGCACAGCCTTCCTCTGGAAACACCATATATTTT. It yields the protein CASSAQPSSGNTIYF.

This clonotype showed up many times. The chain is built from TRBV2 and TRBJ2-6; D is uncertain. CDR1 and CDR2 from the germline V gene are SNHLY and FYNNEI. The CDR3 totals 16 residues. V lost 6 bases and J 0 bases, leaving 12 bases between the germline ends. Here the CDR3 reads CASSLGRISGANVLTF. The CDR3, as DNA: TGTGCCAGCAGCCTCGGACGGATCTCTGGGGCCAACGTCCTGACTTTC.

The rearrangement uses TRBV27 and TRBJ1-1, with a weak D call TRBD1 (5 bases). Germline-derived CDR1 and CDR2 are MNHEY and SMNVEV (reference sequence). The CDR3 sequence is 15 residues long. The ends were cut back, 0 bases at V and 4 bases at J, with 12 bases in the middle. CDR3 region: CASSLSQGVGTEAFF. As DNA, the CDR3 is TGTGCCAGCAGTTTATCCCAGGGAGTGGGCACTGAAGCTTTCTTT.

This chain joins TRBV7-6 and TRBJ2-5, with D possibly TRBD2 on 5 matching bases. Germline-derived CDR1 and CDR2 are SGHVS and FNYEAQ. Trimming removed 0 bases at V and 3 bases at J, with 8 bases between. This CDR3 contains 14 residues. The CDR3 DNA follows: TGTGCCAGCAGCTTAGCGGCCGGGGAAGAGACCCAGTACTTC. This codes for CASSLAAGEETQYF.

The gene calls are TRBV7-6 and TRBJ2-2; 7 bases map to TRBD1. The germline V gene encodes CDR1 SGHVS and CDR2 FNYEAQ. The CDR3 sequence is 13 residues long. The CDR3: CARDGTATGELFF. The CDR3 nucleotides are TGTGCTAGAGATGGGACAGCCACCGGGGAGCTGTTTTTT.

This clonotype was detected ten times or more. The chain employs TRBV20-1 and TRBJ2-1; 9 positions agree with TRBD2. Losses at the gene ends were 3 bases for V and 10 bases for J; bases not matched to a gene: 10. CDR1 and CDR2 (germline): DFQATT, SNEGSKA (reference sequence). The CDR3 loop spans 14 amino acids. CDR3 protein: CSASRSSGILEQFF. For the CDR3, the DNA is TGCAGTGCTAGCAGGTCTAGCGGGATCCTCGAGCAGTTCTTC.

On this clonotype itself: As the CDR3 is not closed by the conserved phenylalanine or tryptophan, this likely results from a read error. The chain carries TRBV7-2 and TRBJ2-2, with TRBD1 matching 8 bases. The DNA matches TRBJ1-1 better at its end, which makes the J call doubtful. This CDR3 region has 16 residues. From germline, CDR1 is SGHTA and CDR2 FQGNSA. The CDR3 DNA follows: TGTGCCAGCAGCTTAGTTACAGGGGGAGGTAGCTCTGAAGCTTTCCTT. Translated, it gives CASSLVTGGGSSEAFL.

This clonotype was observed a handful of times. The chain has TRBV5-8 and TRBJ1-1, with a tentative D call TRBD1 (5 bases). The V end lost 7 bases, the J end lost 1 base, and 17 bases lay between the germline ends. The CDR3 spans 15 residues. Germline V gene sequence: CDR1 SGHTS, CDR2 YDEGEE. The CDR3 DNA sequence: TGTGCCAGCCCTGACTGGGGTCAGGGGAACACTGAAGCTTTCTTT. Its translation: CASPDWGQGNTEAFF.

This clonotype showed up many times. The rearrangement links TRBV5-1 to TRBJ1-4; no clear D gene. Trimming removed 2 bases at V and 1 base at J, with 18 bases between. Germline lookup yields CDR1 SGHRS and CDR2 YFSETQ. The CDR3 contains 18 residues. The CDR3 DNA reads as TGCGCCAGCAGCTTAGCTCCGACAAGTAAAGAAACTAATGAAAAACTGTTTTTT. It yields the protein CASSLAPTSKETNEKLFF.

This clonotype was seen ten or more times. This sequence joins TRBV18 and TRBJ2-6, with D possibly being TRBD1 (5 bases). CDR3 size: 14 residues. V lost 3 bases, J lost 3 bases, and 6 bases lay in between. Germline V gives CDR1 KGHSH, CDR2 LQKENI. CDR3 sequence: CASSPTDGANVLTF. The DNA for the CDR3 is TGTGCCAGCTCACCGACAGATGGGGCCAACGTCCTGACTTTC.

A remark on this clonotype: Germline and junction disagree at one end, which may indicate a read error. The rearrangement links TRBV25-1 to TRBJ1-2; 7 nucleotides align to TRBD1. The CDR3 is 15 residues long. Per the germline V gene, CDR1 is MGHDK and CDR2 is SYGVNS. This CDR3 is CASRRQGVSNYGCTF. The CDR3 DNA reads as TGTGCCAGCAGAAGACAGGGTGTTTCTAACTATGGCTGCACCTTC.

On this clonotype itself: One end of the junction varies from germline; a read error may be responsible. The chain employs TRBV6-5 and TRBJ1-5; tentatively, D is TRBD1 (6 bases). CDR3 length equals 16 residues. Germline CDR1 MNHEY, CDR2 SVGAGI. CDR3 sequence reads: CASRLRTEPSHQPQHF. In DNA, the CDR3 is TGTGCCAGCAGACTTAGGACAGAGCCTAGCCATCAGCCCCAGCATTTT.